This TCR beta chain was retrieved from a study of human T cells and chemical hapten exposure. About the study: Chiefly female patients presented with alopecia areata, totalis or universalis.

General study points: Expanded TCRs created a significantly greater count of big CDR3 similarity clusters than controls did. Unchanged with DPC sensitization were TCRs above 1 in 1000 frequency.

TCRdb reprocessed the RACE reads with MiXCR, giving one entry per CDR3 protein. Among under 300,000 distinct CDR3 sequences listed, roughly 8.9% were seen once. As for this clonotype: No antigen is known for it.

This CDR3 region has 13 residues. V was clipped by 5 bases and J by 7 bases; unmatched bases: 5. Stated time point: pre-sensitization, week 0. Treatment in this sample: therapeutic diphenylcyclopropenone sensitization with weekly scalp DPC. From whole blood left unfractionated, total RNA was extracted. This TCR derives from a woman in her thirties or forties with alopecia areata. Some clones in this sample may be carry-over from other donors' samples. Sample: whole blood, taken in connection with sensitization to the hapten diphenylcyclopropenone (DPC). This chain uses TRBV12-3 or TRBV12-4 with TRBJ1-2, with 9 bases identical to TRBD1. The CDR3 nucleotides read TGTGCCAGCAGTGTCCGGGACAGGGCTGGCTACACCTTC. Amino acid sequence: CASSVRDRAGYTF.